A selection of T cell receptor beta chains follows, all from one sample in a study of blood T cell repertoires in COVID-19. Sequenced by immunoSEQ multiplex PCR; TCRdb stores in-frame clones only, minus some. The sample has 70,000 to 85,000 clones; about 83% are singletons. The material sequenced was peripheral blood. These TCRs come from a man at least 80 years old with active or convalescent COVID-19. Both conserved end residues are part of each CDR3. A D gene is named only where the DNA matches it firmly. Where a row states a size, it is once, few, many or the class of an expanded clone; other rows omit it.

NA	NA	TRBJ1-6	TRBV30	CAWTPRGGNSPLHF	TGTGCCTGGACCCCCCGGGGGGGCAATTCACCCCTCCACTTT
NA	NA	TRBJ2-1	TRBV3-1/TRBV3-2	CASSQSGGGPYNEQFF	TGTGCCAGCAGCCAGTCAGGCGGGGGCCCCTACAATGAGCAGTTCTTC
NA	NA	TRBJ1-5	TRBV28	CASSQGQQPQHF	TGTGCCAGCAGCCAGGGGCAACAGCCCCAGCATTTT
TRBD1	NA	TRBJ2-7	TRBV6-5	CASSRPGTGLYEQYF	TGTGCCAGCAGTCGACCCGGGACAGGGCTCTACGAGCAGTACTTC
TRBD1	NA	TRBJ2-1	TRBV7-2	CASSSSQGSRDRGLDEQFF	TGTGCCAGCAGCTCCTCTCAAGGCTCCCGGGACAGAGGTCTTGATGAGCAGTTCTTC
TRBD2	NA	TRBJ2-4	TRBV18	CASSPGLEDIQYF	TGTGCCAGCTCACCGGGACTAGAGGACATTCAGTACTTC
TRBD1	NA	TRBJ1-5	TRBV19	CASNRGNSNQPQHF	TGTGCCAGTAACAGGGGGAATAGCAATCAGCCCCAGCATTTT
TRBD1	NA	TRBJ2-7	TRBV23-1	CASSQWTGLSSYEQYF	TGCGCCAGCAGTCAATGGACAGGGCTGAGCTCCTACGAGCAGTACTTC
NA	NA	TRBJ1-1	TRBV6-5	CASSSVNTEAFF	TGTGCCAGCAGTTCCGTGAACACTGAAGCTTTCTTT
TRBD2	NA	TRBJ2-1	TRBV6-5	CASSQTSGGAREQFF	TGTGCCAGCAGTCAAACTAGCGGGGGGGCCCGGGAGCAGTTCTTC
NA	NA	TRBJ2-3	TRBV7-9	CASSLGAPSDTQYF	TGTGCCAGCAGCTTAGGAGCCCCCTCAGATACGCAGTATTTT
NA	NA	TRBJ1-5	TRBV10-3	CAISDSTGGGSQPQHF	TGTGCCATCAGTGACTCAACGGGGGGCGGGAGTCAGCCCCAGCATTTT
TRBD2	NA	TRBJ2-7	TRBV19	CATQRAIAGTYEQYF	TGTGCCACCCAACGGGCGATAGCGGGGACCTACGAGCAGTACTTC
NA	few	TRBJ2-7	TRBV18	CASSPGAPRAGYEQYF	TGTGCCAGCTCACCAGGGGCACCCAGAGCCGGCTACGAGCAGTACTTC
NA	NA	TRBJ1-5	TRBV18	CASSPQRGTNQPQHF	TGTGCCAGCTCACCACAGCGGGGTACCAATCAGCCCCAGCATTTT
NA	NA	TRBJ2-2	TRBV4-2	CASSRGGRNTGELFF	TGTGCCAGCAGCAGGGGGGGACGGAACACCGGGGAGCTGTTTTTT
NA	once	TRBJ2-5	TRBV6-1	CASSEPHPGGTQYF	TGTGCCAGCAGTGAACCCCACCCCGGGGGGACCCAGTACTTC
NA	NA	TRBJ1-2	TRBV28	CATYGGVYGGYTF	TGTGCCACCTACGGGGGGGTCTATGGTGGCTACACCTTC
TRBD1	NA	TRBJ1-5	TRBV29-1	CSVTRNDRGDNQPQHF	TGCAGCGTTACCCGTAACGACAGGGGGGACAATCAGCCCCAGCATTTT
TRBD1	once	TRBJ1-4	TRBV7-2	CASNLGGTVNEKLFF	TGTGCCAGCAACTTAGGCGGGACAGTAAATGAAAAACTGTTTTTT
NA	once	TRBJ1-2	TRBV5-4	CASSQTGSNYGYTF	TGTGCCAGCAGCCAAACAGGGTCCAACTATGGCTACACCTTC
TRBD1	NA	TRBJ2-2	TRBV25-1	CASSELVRGTGELFF	TGTGCCAGCAGTGAATTGGTCAGGGGGACCGGGGAGCTGTTTTTT
NA	NA	TRBJ1-3	TRBV5-1	CASSLAGIGNTIYF	TGCGCCAGCAGCTTGGCAGGGATTGGAAACACCATATATTTT
NA	once	TRBJ1-4	TRBV2	CASSVLTDDNEKLFF	TGTGCCAGCAGTGTTTTGACAGACGATAATGAAAAACTGTTTTTT
NA	NA	TRBJ1-2	TRBV28	CASSFNGQKLNYGYTF	TGTGCCAGCAGTTTTAATGGACAGAAATTAAACTATGGCTACACCTTC
TRBD1	NA	TRBJ1-2	TRBV3-1/TRBV3-2	CASSQWDRGRGYGYTF	TGTGCCAGCAGCCAGTGGGACAGGGGTCGCGGCTATGGCTACACCTTC
NA	NA	TRBJ1-2	TRBV24-1	CATSDWRGTLGGYTF	TGTGCCACCAGTGATTGGCGCGGGACCCTGGGGGGCTACACCTTC
NA	NA	TRBJ2-7	TRBV5-1	CASSLRGGPYEQYF	TGCGCCAGCAGCTTGCGAGGGGGTCCCTACGAGCAGTACTTC
TRBD1	NA	TRBJ2-2	TRBV18	CASATGASTGELFF	TGTGCCAGCGCGACAGGGGCCTCCACCGGGGAGCTGTTTTTT
TRBD1	few	TRBJ2-3	TRBV27	CASSLSDRVSDTQYF	TGTGCCAGCAGTTTATCGGACAGGGTGTCAGATACGCAGTATTTT
TRBD1	NA	TRBJ1-1	TRBV28	CASRPPGGNTEAFF	TGTGCCAGCCGTCCCCCAGGGGGCAACACTGAAGCTTTCTTT
NA	NA	TRBJ1-1	TRBV7-6	CASSLLAGNTEAFF	TGTGCCAGCAGCTTACTGGCAGGGAACACTGAAGCTTTCTTT
TRBD1	NA	TRBJ2-2	TRBV5-5	CASSLRGQGAGELFF	TGTGCCAGCAGTCTTAGGGGGCAGGGGGCCGGGGAGCTGTTTTTT
TRBD1	NA	TRBJ2-7	TRBV27	CASRPPGTGAKGEQYF	TGTGCCAGCAGGCCCCCCGGGACAGGGGCCAAGGGCGAGCAGTACTTC
TRBD1	few	TRBJ1-3	TRBV5-4	CASSRTGVSGNTIYF	TGTGCCAGCAGCCGGACAGGGGTCTCTGGAAACACCATATATTTT
NA	few	TRBJ1-5	TRBV2	CASSESGYQPQHF	TGTGCCAGCAGTGAATCGGGGTATCAGCCCCAGCATTTT
TRBD2	NA	TRBJ2-1	TRBV27	CASSMGLAGVASYNEQFF	TGTGCCAGCAGTATGGGACTAGCGGGAGTTGCATCTTACAATGAGCAGTTCTTC
TRBD1	once	TRBJ2-7	TRBV11-2	CASSYRTGAYEQYF	TGTGCCAGCAGCTACAGGACAGGGGCCTACGAGCAGTACTTC
NA	NA	TRBJ2-3	TRBV7-8	CASSLPLYPSVDSSPPDTQYF	TGTGCCAGCAGCTTACCCCTGTACCCCTCGGTCGATAGTTCACCTCCAGATACGCAGTATTTT
TRBD1	once	TRBJ1-1	TRBV5-4	CASSAGQTLNTEAFF	TGTGCCAGCAGCGCGGGACAGACTTTGAACACTGAAGCTTTCTTT
TRBD2	once	TRBJ2-7	TRBV11-2	CASSLGRGYEQYF	TGTGCCAGCAGCTTGGGGAGGGGTTACGAGCAGTACTTC
TRBD2	NA	TRBJ2-5	TRBV7-2	CASSFGLAGAETQYF	TGTGCCAGCAGCTTTGGACTAGCGGGGGCGGAGACCCAGTACTTC
NA	NA	TRBJ2-7	TRBV5-1	CASRPGQGREDEQYF	TGCGCCAGCAGGCCCGGACAGGGACGGGAGGACGAGCAGTACTTC
NA	NA	TRBJ2-5	TRBV24-1	CATSDEYQETQYF	TGTGCCACCAGTGACGAGTACCAAGAGACCCAGTACTTC
NA	NA	TRBJ1-2	TRBV12-5	CASGSGGFYGYTF	TGTGCTAGTGGTTCGGGGGGGTTCTATGGCTACACCTTC
NA	NA	TRBJ2-1	TRBV29-1	CSTSPKGWDNEQFF	TGCAGCACATCCCCGAAGGGGTGGGACAATGAGCAGTTCTTC